This T cell receptor (beta chain) was captured by sequencing in a study of neurological immune-mediated disorders. The table lists this clonotype with many counts. Time point reported: longitudinal time-point 3. The cDNA was synthesized by means of template-switch 5'RACE, which was carried out with 10-nucleotide random UMIs. TCRdb reprocessed the 5' RACE reads via MiXCR and lists one record per CDR3 protein. Of around 100,000 distinct CDR3 sequences listed, 10% to 12% are singletons. This CDR3 is 14 amino acids long. Germline V gene lookup returns CDR1 SGHRS and CDR2 YFSETQ. Trimming removed 2 bases from V and 4 bases from J, with 9 bases in between.

The V call is TRBV5-1, the J call TRBJ1-4; D is unclear. The sequenced sample consisted of PBMCs. The receptor was derived from a female donor with HTLV-1-associated myelopathy (HAM/TSP). For the CDR3, the DNA is TGCGCCAGCAGCTTACAGACCATTAATGAAAAACTGTTTTTT. Protein product: CASSLQTINEKLFF. Full variable domain (rest looked up from reference TRBV5-1 and TRBJ1-4): KAGVTQTPRYLIKTRGQQVTLSCSPISGHRSVSWYQQTPGQGLQFLFEYFSETQRNKGNFPGRFSGRQFSNSRSEMNVSTLELGDSALYLCASSLQTINEKLFFGSGTQLSVL.